This T cell receptor beta chain was profiled in a study of blood T cells in healthy people across ages. Concerning this clonotype itself: What it binds is unknown.

General study findings and limits: A conclusive naive versus antigen-experienced comparison was prevented by the unsorted PBMCs. Comparison with aged donors showed that long-lived donors had more naive CD4+ cells and higher diversity. Changes seen in expanded clonotypes were possibly confounded by donor CMV status left unknown. Age advanced and TCR beta diversity per million T cells fell, roughly linearly.

Primed by a sample-barcoded 5' primer and a J-beta primer mix, a second PCR proceeded for about 6 to 12 cycles. TCRdb used MiXCR to reprocess the 5' RACE reads, holding one entry per CDR3 protein. The table shows roughly 1,500,000 distinct CDR3 sequences, with about 35% occurring only once. Trimming left V 3 bases short and J 0 bases short, with 15 bases between. CDR1 is DFQATT and CDR2 is SNEGSKA in the germline V gene (reference sequence). The length of the CDR3 is 16 residues. This chain links TRBV20-1 with TRBJ2-1; D is ambiguous. The sequencing input was blood. The receptor's source is a woman in her twenties or thirties in good health. CDR3 loop: CSASGSSESSYNEQFF. In nucleotides, the CDR3 is TGCAGTGCTAGTGGAAGCAGCGAGAGCTCCTACAATGAGCAGTTCTTC.